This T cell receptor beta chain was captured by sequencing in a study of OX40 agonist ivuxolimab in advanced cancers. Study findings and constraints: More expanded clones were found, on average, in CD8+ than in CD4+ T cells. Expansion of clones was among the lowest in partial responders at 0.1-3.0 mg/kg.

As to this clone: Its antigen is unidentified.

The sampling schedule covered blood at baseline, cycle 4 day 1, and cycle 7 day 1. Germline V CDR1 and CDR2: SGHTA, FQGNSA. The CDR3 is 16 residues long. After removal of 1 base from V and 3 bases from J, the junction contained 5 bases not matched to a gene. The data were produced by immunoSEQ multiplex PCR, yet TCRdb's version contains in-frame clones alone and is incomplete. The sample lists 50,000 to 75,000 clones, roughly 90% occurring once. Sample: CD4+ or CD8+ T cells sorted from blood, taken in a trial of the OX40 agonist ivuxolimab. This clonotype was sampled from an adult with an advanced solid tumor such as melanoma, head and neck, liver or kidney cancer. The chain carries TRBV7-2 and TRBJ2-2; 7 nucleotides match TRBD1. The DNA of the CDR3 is TGTGCCAGCAGCTTAGGTCAGACAGGGCACACCGGGGAGCTGTTTTTT. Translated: CASSLGQTGHTGELFF.